The 12 T cell receptor beta chains reported below all come from one sample, sequenced in a study of cytomegalovirus exposure and HLA in healthy donors. The data were produced by immunoSEQ multiplex PCR, yet TCRdb's version contains in-frame clones alone and is incomplete. The data show under 200,000 clones, with 95% to 97% seen just once and 0.8% to 0.95% held by the top ten. What was sequenced was PBMCs. These receptors were taken from a woman between 18 and 29 years old in good health and CMV-seronegative.

The V gene is TRBV23-1, the J gene TRBJ2-2; TRBD2 is a possible D gene (7 bases). TRBV23-1 carries the ORF label, with uncertain function. Trimming left V 1 base short and J 6 bases short, with 15 bases between. CDR3 length equals 16 residues. The CDR3 protein is CASSQWGGGYPGELFF. The CDR3 bases are TGCGCCAGCAGTCAATGGGGGGGCGGTTATCCCGGGGAGCTGTTTTTT.

The V gene is TRBV4-1, the J gene TRBJ2-5, with 9 bases matching TRBD2. Germline CDR1 reads MGHRA; CDR2 reads YSYEKL. The CDR3 consists of 15 residues. Trimming cost V 5 bases and J 5 bases; bases outside gene matches: 9. The CDR3 DNA sequence: TGCGCCAGCAGCTTTACCGGGACTAGCTTTGAGACCCAGTACTTC. Translating it yields CASSFTGTSFETQYF.

The chain has TRBV14 and TRBJ2-7; D is ambiguous. Germline V gene data show CDR1 as SGHDN and CDR2 as FVKESK. The CDR3 is made up of 15 amino acids. Trimming removed 0 bases from V and 8 bases from J, with 17 bases in between. CDR3: CASSQDGSYRSKQYF. CDR3 coding DNA: TGTGCCAGCAGCCAAGATGGGTCTTATCGTAGCAAGCAGTACTTC.

The chain is built from TRBV18 and TRBJ2-7; D is possibly TRBD2 (7 bases). V gave up 3 bases and J gave up 3 bases, with 12 bases separating them. The germline CDR1 and CDR2 sequences are KGHSH and LQKENI. The CDR3 has 14 residues. This CDR3 is CASSPLGGGYEQYF. CDR3 DNA: TGTGCCAGCTCACCCTTAGGGGGGGGCTACGAGCAGTACTTC.

The chain carries TRBV29-1 and TRBJ2-5, with D possibly matching TRBD2 (5 bases). Per the germline V gene, CDR1 is SQVTM and CDR2 is ANQGSEA. The V end was cut by 6 bases, the J end by 5 bases, with 16 bases between. The CDR3 length is 13 residues. The CDR3 sequence: CSVRSTIMETQYF. The CDR3, as DNA: TGCAGCGTCCGATCGACTATCATGGAGACCCAGTACTTC. The full variable domain, with the rest looked up from reference TRBV29-1 and TRBJ2-5, is SAVISQKPSRDICQRGTSLTIQCQVDSQVTMMFWYRQQPGQSLTLIATANQGSEATYESGFVIDKFPISRPNLTFSTLTVSNMSPEDSSIYLCSVRSTIMETQYFGPGTRLLVL.

This clone was observed once. The chain combines TRBV7-8 with TRBJ1-4; D remains unclear. The CDR3 spans 11 residues. Germline CDR1 reads SGHVS; CDR2 reads FQNEAQ. Trimming pared 4 bases from V and 7 bases from J, leaving 4 bases between. As DNA, the CDR3 is TGTGCCAGCAGCTCAGGTGAAAAACTGTTTTTT. It yields the protein CASSSGEKLFF.

The chain carries TRBV2 and TRBJ1-2; D is perhaps TRBD1 (5 bases). Germline V gene lookup returns CDR1 SNHLY and CDR2 FYNNEI. V gave up 7 bases and J gave up 7 bases, with 16 bases separating them. The CDR3 has 13 residues. DNA for the CDR3: TGTGCCAGCAAAAAAGGGGAAGGCGGTGGCTACACCTTC. As protein: CASKKGEGGGYTF.

This sequence joins TRBV11-2 and TRBJ1-4, with 7 bases identical to TRBD1. With V trimmed by 1 base and J by 5 bases, 7 bases remained unmatched. Germline V gives CDR1 SGHAT, CDR2 FQNNGV. This CDR3 contains 16 residues. The CDR3 coding sequence is TGTGCCAGCAGCTTAGCGCCGGGACAGCCAAATGAAAAACTGTTTTTT. Protein sequence: CASSLAPGQPNEKLFF.

Details on this clone: A read error may account for a junction end that differs from germline. The V and J genes are TRBV4-1 and TRBJ2-7; D gene unclear. In germline, CDR1 is MGHRA, CDR2 YSYEKL. The CDR3 consists of 12 residues. The CDR3 DNA is TGCGCCAGCAGCCCTACCGGTACCGCGGTGCACTTC. It encodes CASSPTGTAVHF.

The rearrangement links TRBV27 to TRBJ2-7; TRBD1 might be the D (6 bases). The germline CDR1 and CDR2 sequences are MNHEY and SMNVEV (reference sequence). V was trimmed by 7 bases and J by 9 bases, leaving 19 bases between them. CDR3 length: 13 amino acids. CDR3 bases: TGTGCCAGCACCCTAACCCCACAGGACAGGCAGTACTTC. This gives the protein CASTLTPQDRQYF.

The chain couples TRBV6-6 to TRBJ2-7, with 10 positions matching TRBD1. The V gene end was trimmed by 3 bases and the J gene end by 2 bases; junction bases not matched to a gene: 1. This CDR3 is built from 14 residues. CDR1 MNHNY and CDR2 SVGAGI come from the germline V gene (reference sequence). The CDR3 bases are TGTGCCAGCAGTTATGGGACAGGGGCCTACGAGCAGTACTTC. The encoded protein is CASSYGTGAYEQYF.

The chain is built from TRBV5-1 and TRBJ2-1, with D possibly matching TRBD2 (7 bases). V shed 3 bases and J shed 3 bases, with 19 bases lying between them. The CDR3 runs 17 residues. From germline, CDR1 is SGHRS and CDR2 YFSETQ. The DNA of the CDR3 is TGCGCCAGCAGCTCCCAAACACGGGGGGCGAACTACAATGAGCAGTTCTTC. It codes for CASSSQTRGANYNEQFF. The variable domain in full, completed from reference TRBV5-1 and TRBJ2-1, reads KAGVTQTPRYLIKTRGQQVTLSCSPISGHRSVSWYQQTPGQGLQFLFEYFSETQRNKGNFPGRFSGRQFSNSRSEMNVSTLELGDSALYLCASSSQTRGANYNEQFFGPGTRLTVL.